This T cell receptor (beta chain) was captured in a study of blood T cells in healthy people across ages. Study-level points and caveats: Roughly linear age-related decline in beta diversity appeared, significant by age around 40. Donors of long life had a larger count of naive CD4+ cells and greater diversity than aged donors. Calculation of diversity from one million T cells yielded estimates considered to be underestimates.

A remark on this clonotype: The antigen is not known.

Primed by a sample-barcoded 5' primer and a J-beta primer mix, a second PCR proceeded for 7 to 11 cycles. Each cDNA molecule carried a tag from a template-switch adaptor that contained 12 random nucleotides. TCRdb reprocessed the 5' RACE reads via MiXCR and lists one record per CDR3 protein. This sample has over 1,300,000 distinct CDR3 sequences, with around 59% found just once. Germline loops: CDR1 DFQATT, CDR2 SNEGSKA (reference sequence). V lost 4 bases, J lost 4 bases, and 13 bases stayed unmatched. CDR3 length equals 15 residues. Source material: blood. The genes are TRBV20-1 and TRBJ2-7, with 7 nucleotides matching TRBD1. The sequence derives from a man younger than 35 in good health. CDR3 nucleotide sequence: TGCAGTGCTATAATACCGACAGGGAGCCAATACGAGCAGTACTTC. Translating gives CSAIIPTGSQYEQYF.